The text below deals with one T cell receptor (beta chain). Its antigen is undetermined. Treatment denoted: oral pan-JAK inhibitor, 5-10 mg twice daily. Collected material from alopecia areata patients comprised lesional scalp punch biopsies and peripheral blood. The record originates from a study of CD8+ T cells in alopecia areata. Study at large: Patients received oral tofacitinib, 5 to 10 mg twice daily, for moderate-to-severe alopecia areata.

Broader study findings: Any link of baseline CD8+ expansion to response, resting on one nonresponder, remains uncertain. Among the 100 top clones, expanded CD8+ clones, like scalp clonality, were significantly decreased by tofacitinib.

Reverse transcribed after extraction, RNA yielded cDNA as the sequencing template. Profiled with immunoSEQ multiplex PCR; TCRdb holds only in-frame clones, not every one. The table includes nearly 200,000 clones, nearly 60% detected once. This sample comprised CD4+ T cells sorted from blood, obtained at week 24, from a patient treated with tofacitinib. This sequence originates from a human donor with alopecia areata.

As DNA, the CDR3 is TGTGCCAGCAGTACTATTTATGCGGGGCAGGGGGATGGCTACACCTTC. Protein sequence: CASSTIYAGQGDGYTF. This sequence joins TRBV28 and TRBJ1-2; TRBD1 matches 7 bases. Germline loops: CDR1 MDHEN, CDR2 SYDVKM. J was trimmed by 6 bases and V by 5 bases; bases with no gene match: 15. The CDR3 totals 16 residues.